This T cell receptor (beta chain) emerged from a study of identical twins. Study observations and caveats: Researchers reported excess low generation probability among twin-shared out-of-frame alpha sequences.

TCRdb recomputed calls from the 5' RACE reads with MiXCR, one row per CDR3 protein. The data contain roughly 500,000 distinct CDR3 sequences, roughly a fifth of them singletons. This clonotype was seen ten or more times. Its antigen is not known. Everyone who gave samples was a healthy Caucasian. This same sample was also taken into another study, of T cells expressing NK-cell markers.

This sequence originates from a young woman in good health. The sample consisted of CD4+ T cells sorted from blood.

CDR3: CASSLTGTSGYNEQFF. CDR3 nucleotides: TGTGCCAGCAGCTTAACCGGGACTAGCGGCTACAATGAGCAGTTCTTC. The chain combines TRBV7-6 with TRBJ2-1; 11 bases map to TRBD2. The CDR3 spans 16 residues. V shed 2 bases and J 3 bases; nucleotides not matched to a gene: 3. Per the germline V gene, CDR1 is SGHVS and CDR2 is FNYEAQ.